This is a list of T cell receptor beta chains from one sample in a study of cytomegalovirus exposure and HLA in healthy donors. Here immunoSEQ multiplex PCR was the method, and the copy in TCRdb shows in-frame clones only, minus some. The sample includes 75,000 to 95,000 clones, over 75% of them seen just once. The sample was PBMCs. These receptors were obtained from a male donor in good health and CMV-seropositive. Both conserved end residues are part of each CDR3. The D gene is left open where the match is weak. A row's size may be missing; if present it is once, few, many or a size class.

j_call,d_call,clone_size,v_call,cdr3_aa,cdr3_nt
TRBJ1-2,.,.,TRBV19,CASSPVTRGYGYTF,TGTGCCAGTAGTCCAGTCACACGGGGCTATGGCTACACCTTC
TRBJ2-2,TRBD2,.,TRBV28,CASSPPGGYTGELFF,TGTGCCAGCAGTCCGCCGGGGGGGTATACCGGGGAGCTGTTTTTT
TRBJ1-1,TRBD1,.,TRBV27,CASSLLGQGVNTEAFF,TGTGCCAGCAGTTTATTGGGACAGGGGGTGAACACTGAAGCTTTCTTT
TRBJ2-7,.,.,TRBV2,CASMVYEQYF,TGTGCCAGCATGGTATACGAGCAGTACTTC
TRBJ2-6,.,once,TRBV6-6,CASSYPTGTGANVLTF,TGTGCCAGCAGTTACCCCACAGGGACTGGGGCCAACGTCCTGACTTTC
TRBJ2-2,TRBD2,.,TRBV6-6,CASRPTSAGELFF,TGTGCCAGCAGACCTACTAGCGCCGGGGAGCTGTTTTTT
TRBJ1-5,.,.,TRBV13,CASSLSRAADQPQHF,TGTGCCAGCAGCTTATCCAGGGCCGCGGACCAGCCCCAGCATTTT
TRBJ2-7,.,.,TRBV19,CASSKPGVDRYEQYF,TGTGCCAGTAGTAAACCAGGGGTAGATAGGTACGAGCAGTACTTC
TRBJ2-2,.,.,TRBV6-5,CASSSGNRFTGELFF,TGTGCCAGCAGTTCAGGAAATCGCTTCACCGGGGAGCTGTTTTTT
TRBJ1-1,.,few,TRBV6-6,CASSSAGLRTTEAFF,TGTGCCAGCAGTTCCGCGGGACTTAGGACCACTGAAGCTTTCTTT
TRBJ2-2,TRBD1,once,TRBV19,CASSILQGPENTGELFF,TGTGCCAGTAGTATTCTACAGGGGCCGGAGAACACCGGGGAGCTGTTTTTT
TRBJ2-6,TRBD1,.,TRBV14,CASRRTGGASGANVLTF,TGTGCCAGCAGGCGGACAGGGGGCGCGTCTGGGGCCAACGTCCTGACTTTC
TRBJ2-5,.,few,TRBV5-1,CASTLGLGGQETQYF,TGCGCCAGCACCTTGGGGCTAGGAGGGCAAGAGACCCAGTACTTC
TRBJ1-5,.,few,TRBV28,CASIRGYNWHQPQHF,TGTGCCAGCATTAGGGGCTATAACTGGCATCAGCCCCAGCATTTT
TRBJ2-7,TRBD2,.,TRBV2,CASRGTSGTYEQYF,TGTGCCAGCAGAGGGACTAGCGGAACCTACGAGCAGTACTTC
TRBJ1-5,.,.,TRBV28,CASILAGVGQPQHF,TGTGCCAGCATCCTGGCGGGGGTTGGACAGCCCCAGCATTTT
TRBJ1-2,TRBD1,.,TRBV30,CAWSPGTGSYGYTF,TGTGCCTGGAGCCCCGGGACAGGGTCCTATGGCTACACCTTC
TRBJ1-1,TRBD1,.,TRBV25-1,CASSEPGQALSFF,TGTGCCAGCAGTGAACCCGGACAGGCTTTATCTTTCTTT
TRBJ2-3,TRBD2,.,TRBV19,CATTTGVAGGSDTQYF,TGTGCCACCACAACGGGGGTAGCGGGAGGTTCGGATACGCAGTATTTT
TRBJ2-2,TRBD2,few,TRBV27,CASSLSGLAGGSSGELFF,TGTGCCAGCAGTTTATCGGGACTAGCGGGAGGGAGTTCCGGGGAGCTGTTTTTT